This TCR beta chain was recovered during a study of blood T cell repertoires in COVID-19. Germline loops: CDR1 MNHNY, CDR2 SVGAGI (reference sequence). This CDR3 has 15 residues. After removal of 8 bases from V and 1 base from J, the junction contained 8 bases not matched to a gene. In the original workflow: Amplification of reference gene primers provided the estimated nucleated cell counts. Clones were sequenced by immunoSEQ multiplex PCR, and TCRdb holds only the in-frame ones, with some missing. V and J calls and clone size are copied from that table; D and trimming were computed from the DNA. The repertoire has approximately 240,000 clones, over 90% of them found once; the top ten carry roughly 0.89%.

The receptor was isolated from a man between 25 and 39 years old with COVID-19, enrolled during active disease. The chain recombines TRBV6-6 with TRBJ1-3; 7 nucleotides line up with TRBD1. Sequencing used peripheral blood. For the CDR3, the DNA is TGTGCCAGCTCCCACGGACAGGTGTCTGGAAACACCATATATTTT. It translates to CASSHGQVSGNTIYF.